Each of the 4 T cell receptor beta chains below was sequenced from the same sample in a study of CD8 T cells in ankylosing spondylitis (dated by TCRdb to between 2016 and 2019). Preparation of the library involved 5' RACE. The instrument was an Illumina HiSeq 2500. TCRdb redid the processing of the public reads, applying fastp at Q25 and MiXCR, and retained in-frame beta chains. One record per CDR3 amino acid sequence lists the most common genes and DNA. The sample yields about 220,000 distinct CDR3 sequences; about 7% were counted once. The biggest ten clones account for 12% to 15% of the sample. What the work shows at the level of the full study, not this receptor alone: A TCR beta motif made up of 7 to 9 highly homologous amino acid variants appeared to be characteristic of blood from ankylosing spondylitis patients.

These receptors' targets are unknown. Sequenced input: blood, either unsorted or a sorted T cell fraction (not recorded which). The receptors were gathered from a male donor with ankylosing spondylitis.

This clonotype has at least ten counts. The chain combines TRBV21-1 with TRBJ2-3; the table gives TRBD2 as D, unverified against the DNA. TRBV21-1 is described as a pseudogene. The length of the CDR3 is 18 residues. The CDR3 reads CASSKEGPGAGVSDTQYF. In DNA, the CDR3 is TGTGCCAGCAGCAAAGAGGGGCCGGGAGCGGGAGTCTCAGATACGCAGTATTTT.

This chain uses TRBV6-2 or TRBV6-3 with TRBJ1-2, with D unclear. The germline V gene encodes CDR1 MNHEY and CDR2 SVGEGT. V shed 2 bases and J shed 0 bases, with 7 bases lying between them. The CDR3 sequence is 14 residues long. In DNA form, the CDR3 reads TGTGCCAGCAGTTACGCAGGTTCTAACTATGGCTACACCTTC. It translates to CASSYAGSNYGYTF.

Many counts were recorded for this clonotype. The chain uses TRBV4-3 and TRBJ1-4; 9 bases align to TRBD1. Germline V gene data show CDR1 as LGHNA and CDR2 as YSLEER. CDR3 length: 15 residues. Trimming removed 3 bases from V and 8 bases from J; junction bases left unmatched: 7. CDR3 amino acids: CASSQKGQGKEKLFF. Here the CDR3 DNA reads TGCGCCAGCAGCCAGAAAGGACAGGGGAAGGAAAAACTGTTTTTT.

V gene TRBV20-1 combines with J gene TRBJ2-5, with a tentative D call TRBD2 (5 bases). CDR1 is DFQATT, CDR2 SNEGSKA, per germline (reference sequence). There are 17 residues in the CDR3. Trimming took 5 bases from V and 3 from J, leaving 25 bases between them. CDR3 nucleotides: TGCAGTGCTTCTGGATACGAGGTGGGAGCTGGAGAAGAGACCCAGTACTTC. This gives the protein CSASGYEVGAGEETQYF.